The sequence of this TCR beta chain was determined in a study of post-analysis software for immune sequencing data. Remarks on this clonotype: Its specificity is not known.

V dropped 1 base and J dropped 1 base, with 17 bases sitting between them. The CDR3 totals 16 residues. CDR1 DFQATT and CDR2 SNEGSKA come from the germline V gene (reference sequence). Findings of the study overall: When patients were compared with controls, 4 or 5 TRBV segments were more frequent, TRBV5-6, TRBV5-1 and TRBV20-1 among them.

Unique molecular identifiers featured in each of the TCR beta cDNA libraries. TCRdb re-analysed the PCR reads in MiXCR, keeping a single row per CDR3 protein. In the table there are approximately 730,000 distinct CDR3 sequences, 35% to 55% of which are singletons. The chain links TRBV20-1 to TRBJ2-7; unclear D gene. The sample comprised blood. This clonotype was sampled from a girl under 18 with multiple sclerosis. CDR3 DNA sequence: TGCAGTGCTAGAGTATTGGAGACCTCGAAATCCTACGAGCAGTACTTC. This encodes CSARVLETSKSYEQYF.